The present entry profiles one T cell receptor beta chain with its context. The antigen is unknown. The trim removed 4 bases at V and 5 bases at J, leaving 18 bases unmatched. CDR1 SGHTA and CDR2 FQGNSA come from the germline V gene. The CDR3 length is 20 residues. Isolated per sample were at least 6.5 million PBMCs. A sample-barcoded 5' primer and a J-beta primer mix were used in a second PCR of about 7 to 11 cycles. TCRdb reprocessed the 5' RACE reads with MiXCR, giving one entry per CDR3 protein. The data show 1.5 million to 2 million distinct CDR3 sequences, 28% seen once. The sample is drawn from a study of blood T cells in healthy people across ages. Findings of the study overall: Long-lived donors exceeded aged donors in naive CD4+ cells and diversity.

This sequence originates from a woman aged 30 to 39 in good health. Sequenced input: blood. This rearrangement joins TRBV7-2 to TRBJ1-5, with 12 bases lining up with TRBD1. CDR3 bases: TGTGCCAGCAGCTCAAGCCGCATTAGGGACAGGGGGCAGAATCATCAGCCCCAGCATTTT. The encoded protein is CASSSSRIRDRGQNHQPQHF.